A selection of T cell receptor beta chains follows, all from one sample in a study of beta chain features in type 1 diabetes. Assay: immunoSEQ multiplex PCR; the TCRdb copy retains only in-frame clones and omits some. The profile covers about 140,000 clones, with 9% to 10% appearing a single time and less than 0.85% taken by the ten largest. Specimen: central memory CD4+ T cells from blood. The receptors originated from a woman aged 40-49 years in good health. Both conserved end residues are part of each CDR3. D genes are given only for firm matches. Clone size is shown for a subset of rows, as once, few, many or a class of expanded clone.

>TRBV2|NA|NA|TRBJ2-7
CAIAGLSYEQYF
TGTGCCATTGCCGGACTGTCCTACGAGCAGTACTTC
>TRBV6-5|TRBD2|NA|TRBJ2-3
CASDLADTDTQYF
TGTGCCAGCGACCTAGCGGACACAGATACGCAGTATTTT
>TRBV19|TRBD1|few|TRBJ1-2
CASRGTGGPYGYTF
TGTGCCAGTAGGGGGACAGGGGGCCCATATGGCTACACCTTC
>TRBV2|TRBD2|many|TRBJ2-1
CASGVRGKGNEQFF
TGTGCCAGCGGGGTGCGGGGGAAAGGCAATGAGCAGTTCTTC
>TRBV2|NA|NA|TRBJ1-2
CASSESGENYGYTF
TGTGCCAGCAGTGAAAGTGGGGAGAACTATGGCTACACCTTC
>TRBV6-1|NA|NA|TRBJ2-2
CASSPLGELFF
TGTGCCAGCAGCCCCCTTGGGGAGCTGTTTTTT
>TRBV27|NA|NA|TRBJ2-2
CASSLSNTGELFF
TGTGCCAGCAGTTTGAGCAACACCGGGGAGCTGTTTTTT
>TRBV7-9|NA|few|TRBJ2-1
CASSLDAAGEVEQFF
TGTGCCAGCAGCTTGGATGCGGCCGGGGAGGTTGAGCAGTTCTTC
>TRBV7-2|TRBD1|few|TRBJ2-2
CASSPRRGLGTGELFF
TGTGCCAGCAGCCCGAGAAGGGGGCTAGGAACCGGGGAGCTGTTTTTT
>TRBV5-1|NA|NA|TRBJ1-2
CASSLGRGDGYTF
TGCGCCAGCAGCTTGGGGCGGGGGGACGGCTACACCTTC
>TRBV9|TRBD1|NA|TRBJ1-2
CASSVEGARGYTF
TGTGCCAGCAGCGTAGAGGGGGCGCGGGGCTACACCTTC
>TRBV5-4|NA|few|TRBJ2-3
CASSLAGAGWEDTQYF
TGTGCCAGCAGCTTGGCGGGTGCAGGGTGGGAAGATACGCAGTATTTT
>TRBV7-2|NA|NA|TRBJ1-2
CASSLQTASLGYTF
TGTGCCAGCAGCTTACAAACAGCCAGCTTGGGCTACACCTTC
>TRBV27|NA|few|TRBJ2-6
CASTLPAGVRTSLYGSGANVLTF
TGTGCCAGCACCCTACCGGCCGGGGTGCGGACCTCACTCTACGGCTCTGGGGCCAACGTCCTGACTTTC
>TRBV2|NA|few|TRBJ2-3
CASSGQADTQYF
TGTGCCAGCAGTGGACAGGCAGATACGCAGTATTTT
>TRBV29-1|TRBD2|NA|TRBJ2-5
CSVGQTSLTSGVQYF
TGCAGCGTTGGGCAGACTAGTTTGACGAGCGGGGTGCAGTACTTC
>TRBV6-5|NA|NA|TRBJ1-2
CASSSLYGYTF
TGTGCCAGCAGTTCCCTCTATGGCTACACCTTC
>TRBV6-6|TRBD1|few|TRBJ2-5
CASSRQGTGETQYF
TGTGCCAGCAGCAGACAGGGGACGGGAGAGACCCAGTACTTC
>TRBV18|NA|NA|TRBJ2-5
CASSPDSQETQYF
TGTGCCAGCTCACCCGACAGCCAAGAGACCCAGTACTTC
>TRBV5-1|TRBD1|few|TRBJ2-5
CASSLETGDVYF
TGCGCCAGCAGCTTGGAGACAGGGGATGTGTACTTC
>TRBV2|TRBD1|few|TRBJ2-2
CASSTGTGNTGELFF
TGTGCCAGCAGTACCGGGACAGGGAACACCGGGGAGCTGTTTTTT
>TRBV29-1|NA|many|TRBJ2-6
CSVGASSGANVLTF
TGCAGCGTGGGGGCTAGTTCTGGGGCCAACGTCCTGACTTTC
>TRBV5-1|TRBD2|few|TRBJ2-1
CASSHGQRGGRNEQFF
TGCGCCAGCAGCCATGGCCAACGCGGGGGTCGGAATGAGCAGTTCTTC
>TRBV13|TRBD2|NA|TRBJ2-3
CASSFRSGLAGGLTDTQYF
TGTGCCAGCAGCTTCCGGAGTGGTCTAGCGGGGGGGCTCACAGATACGCAGTATTTT
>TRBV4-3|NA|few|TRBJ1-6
CASSHDRRNLHF
TGCGCCAGCAGCCACGACCGGAGGAACCTCCACTTT
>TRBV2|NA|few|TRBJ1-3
CASSAPGTSGNTIYF
TGTGCCAGCAGTGCCCCCGGTACCTCTGGAAACACCATATATTTT
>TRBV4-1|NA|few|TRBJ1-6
CASSQSRGLSSPLHF
TGTGCCAGCAGCCAATCCAGGGGTTTATCTTCACCCCTCCACTTT
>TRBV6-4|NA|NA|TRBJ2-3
CASSILGGRTDTQYF
TGTGCCAGCAGCATCTTGGGGGGGCGCACAGATACGCAGTATTTT
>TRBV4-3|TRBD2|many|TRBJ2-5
CASSQAGGAQETQYF
TGCGCCAGCAGCCAGGCGGGGGGGGCGCAAGAGACCCAGTACTTC
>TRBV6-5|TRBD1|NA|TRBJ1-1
CASSRRDRMNTEAFF
TGTGCCAGCAGTCGGCGGGACAGAATGAACACTGAAGCTTTCTTT
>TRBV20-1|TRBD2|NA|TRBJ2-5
CSRREGETQYF
TGCAGTAGAAGGGAGGGAGAGACCCAGTACTTC
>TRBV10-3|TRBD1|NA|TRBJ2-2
CAISEWDSNTGELFF
TGTGCCATCAGTGAGTGGGACAGTAACACCGGGGAGCTGTTTTTT
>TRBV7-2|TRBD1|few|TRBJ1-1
CASLRGMNTEAFF
TGTGCCAGCCTCAGGGGGATGAACACTGAAGCTTTCTTT
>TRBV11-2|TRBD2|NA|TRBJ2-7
CASSFRRGGREQYF
TGTGCCAGCAGCTTCAGACGGGGGGGCCGCGAGCAGTACTTC
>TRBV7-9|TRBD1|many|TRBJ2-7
CASSARQGRNTYEQYF
TGTGCCAGCAGCGCACGACAGGGGAGGAACACCTACGAGCAGTACTTC
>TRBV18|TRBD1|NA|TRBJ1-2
CASSPGTGELNYGYTF
TGTGCCAGCTCACCTGGGACAGGGGAGTTGAACTATGGCTACACCTTC
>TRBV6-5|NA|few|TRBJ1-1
CASNKYGAANTEAFF
TGTGCCAGCAACAAATATGGGGCGGCGAACACTGAAGCTTTCTTT
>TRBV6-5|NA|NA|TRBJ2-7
CASSYGRGRHEQYF
TGTGCCAGCAGTTACGGCAGGGGAAGGCACGAGCAGTACTTC
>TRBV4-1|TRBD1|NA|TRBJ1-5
CASSQTARQGPEPQHF
TGCGCCAGCAGCCAGACTGCCCGACAGGGCCCCGAGCCCCAGCATTTT
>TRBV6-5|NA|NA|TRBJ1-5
CASSRSRDTDQPQHF
TGTGCCAGCAGCAGGAGTCGGGACACCGATCAGCCCCAGCATTTT
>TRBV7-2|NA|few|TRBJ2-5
CASSLKEGETQYF
TGTGCCAGCAGCTTAAAGGAGGGAGAGACCCAGTACTTC
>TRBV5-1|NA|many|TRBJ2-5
CASSLTGPGTQYF
TGCGCCAGCAGCTTGACAGGGCCGGGGACCCAGTACTTC
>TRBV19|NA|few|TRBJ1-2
CASSLTSTTNYGYTF
TGTGCCAGTAGCCTCACCTCGACAACGAACTATGGCTACACCTTC
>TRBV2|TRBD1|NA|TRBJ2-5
CASNWDRGPGTQYF
TGTGCCAGCAACTGGGACAGGGGCCCAGGGACCCAGTACTTC
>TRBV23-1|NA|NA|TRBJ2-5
CATRGQLNAQETQYF
TGCGCCACCCGCGGACAACTAAACGCCCAAGAGACCCAGTACTTC
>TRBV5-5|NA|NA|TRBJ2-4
CASSLGQQNIQYF
TGTGCCAGCAGCTTGGGACAGCAAAACATTCAGTACTTC
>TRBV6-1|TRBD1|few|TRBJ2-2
CASAGQGAQPGELFF
TGTGCCAGTGCCGGACAGGGGGCGCAACCCGGGGAGCTGTTTTTT
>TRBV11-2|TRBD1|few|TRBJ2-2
CASSPTGMVTGELFF
TGTGCCAGCAGCCCGACAGGGATGGTGACCGGGGAGCTGTTTTTT
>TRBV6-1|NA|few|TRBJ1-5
CAGAMEGRPQHF
TGTGCCGGAGCAATGGAGGGACGGCCCCAGCATTTT
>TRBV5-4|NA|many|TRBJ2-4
CASSVTLRADIQYF
TGTGCCAGCAGCGTGACCCTCAGGGCAGACATTCAGTACTTC
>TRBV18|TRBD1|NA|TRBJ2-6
CASSSVTGGNSGANVLTF
TGTGCCAGCTCATCTGTTACAGGGGGGAACTCTGGGGCCAACGTCCTGACTTTC
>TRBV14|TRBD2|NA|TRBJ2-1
CASSQVAGSRLNEQFF
TGTGCCAGCAGCCAGGTAGCGGGGTCAAGGTTAAATGAGCAGTTCTTC
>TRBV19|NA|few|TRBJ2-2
CASSITTGRELFF
TGTGCCAGTAGTATTACTACCGGCAGGGAGCTGTTTTTT
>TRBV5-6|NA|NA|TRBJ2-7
CASSLTVSYEQYF
TGTGCCAGCAGCTTGACAGTTTCCTACGAGCAGTACTTC
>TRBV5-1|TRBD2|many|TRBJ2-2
CASRTGLAGNTGELFF
TGCGCCAGCAGGACGGGACTAGCGGGGAACACCGGGGAGCTGTTTTTT
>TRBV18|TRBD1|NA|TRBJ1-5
CASSEGQGIQPQHF
TGTGCCAGCTCCGAAGGACAGGGTATCCAGCCCCAGCATTTT
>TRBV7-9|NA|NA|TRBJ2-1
CASSLVLRALINEQFF
TGTGCCAGCAGCTTAGTACTCAGGGCCCTAATCAATGAGCAGTTCTTC
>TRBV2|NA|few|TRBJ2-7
CASSVLGLYEQYF
TGTGCCAGCAGTGTCCTGGGACTCTACGAGCAGTACTTC
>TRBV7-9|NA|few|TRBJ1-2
CASSLRDKGTYGYTF
TGTGCCAGCAGCTTAAGGGACAAGGGGACATATGGCTACACCTTC